Below, one T cell receptor (beta chain) is given with its context. Its cognate antigen is unknown. The sample belongs to a study of T cell responses to AZD1222 COVID-19 vaccine. Trimming removed 3 bases from V and 3 bases from J, with 12 bases in between. CDR1 and CDR2 (germline): SNHLY, FYNNEI. The CDR3 consists of 14 residues. The study, taken as a whole, reports: None of the repertoires were sampled until the peak T cell response had passed. There were mostly white British donors and more females than males, and clonal diversity was possibly underestimated. Of spike-specific TCRs, nearly half reportedly target regions left unmutated in variants. Dominant CD4 TCR responses targeted spike regions 160-218 and 743-854.

Measured with immunoSEQ multiplex PCR; TCRdb has only the in-frame clones, and not every one. The sample comprises tens of thousands of clones, under 85% of which are singletons, and 20% rests with the top ten. This TCR was sampled from an adult in good health. This chain uses TRBV2 with TRBJ2-7, with unresolved D. Source: peripheral blood, taken on day 0 of MenACWY control vaccination. CDR3 in amino acids: CASSDWGFNYEQYF. CDR3 nucleotide sequence: TGTGCCAGCAGTGACTGGGGTTTTAACTACGAGCAGTACTTC.